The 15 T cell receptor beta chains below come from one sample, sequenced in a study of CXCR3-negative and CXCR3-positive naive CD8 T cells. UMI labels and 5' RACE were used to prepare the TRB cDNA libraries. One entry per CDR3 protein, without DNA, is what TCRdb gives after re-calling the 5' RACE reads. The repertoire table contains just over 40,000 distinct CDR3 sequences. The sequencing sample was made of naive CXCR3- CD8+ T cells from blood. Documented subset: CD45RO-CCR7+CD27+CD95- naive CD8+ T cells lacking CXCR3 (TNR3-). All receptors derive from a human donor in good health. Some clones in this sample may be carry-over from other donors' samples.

CDR3 region: CASSQDSFVNTEAFF. The rearrangement joins TRBV4-1 to TRBJ1-1. Germline-derived CDR1 and CDR2 are MGHRA and YSYEKL. The CDR3 sequence is 15 residues long.

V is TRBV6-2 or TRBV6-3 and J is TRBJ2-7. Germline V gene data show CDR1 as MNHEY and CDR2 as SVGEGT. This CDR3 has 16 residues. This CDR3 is CASGMDGITSSYEQYF.

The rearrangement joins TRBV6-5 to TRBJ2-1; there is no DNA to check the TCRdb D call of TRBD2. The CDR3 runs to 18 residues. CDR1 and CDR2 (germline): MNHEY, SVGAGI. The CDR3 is CASSYSRLAGGSMDEQFF.

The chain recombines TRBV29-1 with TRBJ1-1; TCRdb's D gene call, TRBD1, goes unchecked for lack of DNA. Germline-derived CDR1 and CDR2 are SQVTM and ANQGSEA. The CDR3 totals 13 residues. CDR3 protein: CSVPWVLNTEAFF. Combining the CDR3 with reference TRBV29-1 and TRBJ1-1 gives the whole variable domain SAVISQKPSRDICQRGTSLTIQCQVDSQVTMMFWYRQQPGQSLTLIATANQGSEATYESGFVIDKFPISRPNLTFSTLTVSNMSPEDSSIYLCSVPWVLNTEAFFGQGTRLTVV.

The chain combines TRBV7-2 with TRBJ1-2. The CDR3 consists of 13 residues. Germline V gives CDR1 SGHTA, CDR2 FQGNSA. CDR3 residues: CASSLESAYGYTF.

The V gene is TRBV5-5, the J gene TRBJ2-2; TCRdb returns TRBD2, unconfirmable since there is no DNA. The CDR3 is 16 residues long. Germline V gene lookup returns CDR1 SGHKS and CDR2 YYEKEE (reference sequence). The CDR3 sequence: CASSPWVLAFTGELFF.

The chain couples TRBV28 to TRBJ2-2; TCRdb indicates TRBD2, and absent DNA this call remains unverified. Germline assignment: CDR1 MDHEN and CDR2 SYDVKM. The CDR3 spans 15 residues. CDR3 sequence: CASVPPGPGTGELFF.

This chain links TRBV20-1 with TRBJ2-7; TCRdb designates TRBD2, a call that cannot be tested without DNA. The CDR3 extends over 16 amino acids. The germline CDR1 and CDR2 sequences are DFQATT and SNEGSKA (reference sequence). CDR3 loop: CSARGGERGDSSEQYF.

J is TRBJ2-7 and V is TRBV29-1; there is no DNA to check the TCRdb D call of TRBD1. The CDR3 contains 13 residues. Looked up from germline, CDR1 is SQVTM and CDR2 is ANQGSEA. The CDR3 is CSNDRGCSYEQYF.

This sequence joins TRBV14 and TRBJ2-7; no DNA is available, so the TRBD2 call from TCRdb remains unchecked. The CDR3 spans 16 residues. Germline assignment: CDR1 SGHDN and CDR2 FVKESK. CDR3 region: CASSQNLIAGGYEQYF. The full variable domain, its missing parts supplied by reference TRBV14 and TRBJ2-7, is EAGVTQFPSHSVIEKGQTVTLRCDPISGHDNLYWYRRVMGKEIKFLLHFVKESKQDESGMPNNRFLAERTGGTYSTLKVQPAELEDSGVYFCASSQNLIAGGYEQYFGPGTRLTVT.

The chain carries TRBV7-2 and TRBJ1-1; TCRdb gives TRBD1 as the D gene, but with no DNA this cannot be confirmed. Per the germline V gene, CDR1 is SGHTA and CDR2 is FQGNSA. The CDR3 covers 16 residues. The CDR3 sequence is CASNIDRESLNTEAFF.

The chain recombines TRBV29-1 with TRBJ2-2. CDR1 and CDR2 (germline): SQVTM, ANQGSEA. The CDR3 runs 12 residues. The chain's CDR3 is CSVVWNTGELFF.

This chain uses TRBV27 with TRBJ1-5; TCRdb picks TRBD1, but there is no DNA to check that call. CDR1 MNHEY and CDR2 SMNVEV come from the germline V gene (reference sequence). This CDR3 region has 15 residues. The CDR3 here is CASRPGTGDSQPQHF.

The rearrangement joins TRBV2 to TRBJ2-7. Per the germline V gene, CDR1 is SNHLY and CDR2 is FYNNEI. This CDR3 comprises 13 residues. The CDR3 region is CASIEQFPYEQYF.

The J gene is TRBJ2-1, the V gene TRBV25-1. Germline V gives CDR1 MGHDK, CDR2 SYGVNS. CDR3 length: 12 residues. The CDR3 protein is CASSLILGEQFF.